Listed below are T cell receptor beta chains from one sample, sequenced in a study of brain T cells in children with intractable seizures. Using immunoSEQ multiplex PCR, the repertoire was profiled, and TCRdb retains in-frame clones only, with some absent. The table lists 300,000 to 400,000 clones, about 93% of them singletons. The source material was peripheral blood, sampled roughly 5 months after surgery. These receptors were taken from a boy in the first two years of life with tuberous sclerosis and intractable seizures. CDR3s include the opening cysteine and the closing phenylalanine or tryptophan. Fields, in order: J gene, D gene, V gene, clone size, CDR3 DNA, CDR3 protein. The D gene is left open where the match is weak. Only some rows state a clone size, as once, few, many or a class for expanded clones.

TRBJ1-5 TRBD1 TRBV5-1 - TGCGCCAGCAGCCCAGACAGGGGTCAGCCCCAGCATTTT CASSPDRGQPQHF
TRBJ1-3 - TRBV7-9 - TGTGCCAGCAGCTATGATCTGGGGCCCTACTCTGGAAACACCATATATTTT CASSYDLGPYSGNTIYF
TRBJ2-7 - TRBV7-9 - TGTGCCAGCAGCTCCCCTGGCTTGGGCGAGGAGCAGTACTTC CASSSPGLGEEQYF
TRBJ2-7 - TRBV11-2 - TGTGCCAGCAGCTTACAGCAGGGCTACGAGCAGTACTTC CASSLQQGYEQYF
TRBJ1-1 TRBD1 TRBV18 once TGTGCCAGCTCGGTGGACAGGGGCGAGTACACTGAAGCTTTCTTT CASSVDRGEYTEAFF
TRBJ2-3 TRBD2 TRBV7-8 - TGTGCCAGCAGCCCGACTAGCGGGAGAGATACGCAGTATTTT CASSPTSGRDTQYF
TRBJ1-1 - TRBV7-8 - TGTGCCAGCAGCTTCCACACTGAAGCTTTCTTT CASSFHTEAFF
TRBJ2-1 - TRBV7-8 - TGTGCCAGCATCCCGCTGGCGAGCTACAATGAGCAGTTCTTC CASIPLASYNEQFF
TRBJ2-2 - TRBV19 - TGTGCCAGTAGCGTCCGAGCCCTAGGAGTCTCCGGGGAGCTGTTTTTT CASSVRALGVSGELFF
TRBJ1-1 - TRBV12-3/TRBV12-4 - TGTGCCAGCAGTTTAACCTGGGACACTGAAGCTTTCTTT CASSLTWDTEAFF
TRBJ2-4 - TRBV19 - TGTGCCAGTAGTCCCGCCAAAAACATTCAGTACTTC CASSPAKNIQYF
TRBJ2-7 - TRBV5-1 - TGCGCCAGCAGCTCGGGGGAGGTTGCCTACGAGCAGTACTTC CASSSGEVAYEQYF
TRBJ2-7 - TRBV27 - TGTGCCAGCAAGTCCGGTCCTTTCGGCGAGCAGTACTTC CASKSGPFGEQYF
TRBJ2-1 TRBD2 TRBV6-2/TRBV6-3 - TGTGCCAGCAGTTACCCTAGCGGGGGCTACAATGAGCAGTTCTTC CASSYPSGGYNEQFF
TRBJ2-4 - TRBV19 many TGTGCCAGTAGTTCTTTCAGTCGGGCCTCAGCCAAAAACATTCAGTACTTC CASSSFSRASAKNIQYF
TRBJ2-7 - TRBV6-5 - TGTGCCAGCAGCCGAGGGCCCTACGAGCAGTACTTC CASSRGPYEQYF
TRBJ2-3 - TRBV5-1 - TGCGCCAGCAGCTTATTGGGGGCGCAGGGAGATACGCAGTATTTT CASSLLGAQGDTQYF
TRBJ2-7 - TRBV19 - TGTGCCAGTAGTAGACAGGAATCCTACGAGCAGTACTTC CASSRQESYEQYF
TRBJ2-7 - TRBV13 once TGTGCCAGCAGCTTTTCCGACAGGCGTACGAGCGAGCAGTACTTC CASSFSDRRTSEQYF
TRBJ2-5 - TRBV18 - TGTGCCAGCTCACCAAGTAGCACGGGAGAGACCCAGTACTTC CASSPSSTGETQYF
TRBJ2-1 - TRBV5-1 - TGCGCCACCTCAGACGACTCCTACAATGAGCAGTTCTTC CATSDDSYNEQFF
TRBJ2-1 - TRBV6-6 - TGTGCCAGCAGCCTTTGGGGGAATGAGCAGTTCTTC CASSLWGNEQFF
TRBJ2-3 - TRBV5-1 - TGCGCCAGCAGCTTGGCGGGCGGGGGCGGCACAGATACGCAGTATTTT CASSLAGGGGTDTQYF
TRBJ1-6 - TRBV5-1 - TGCGCCAGCAGCTTGGGTCACCTCTCCTATAATTCACCCCTCCACTTT CASSLGHLSYNSPLHF
TRBJ2-5 - TRBV7-2 - TGTGCCAGCAGCAGCCAAGAGACCCAGTACTTC CASSSQETQYF
TRBJ2-3 - TRBV5-1 - TGCGCCAGCAGCTTGGGTAGCCAACCTAGCACAGATACGCAGTATTTT CASSLGSQPSTDTQYF
TRBJ2-1 - TRBV3-1/TRBV3-2 few TGTGCCAGCAGCCAGGAGGTAGGCTCCTACAATGAGCAGTTCTTC CASSQEVGSYNEQFF
TRBJ2-1 - TRBV24-1 - TGTGCCACCAGTGATTTAAGGACAGGGAGGGGAGATGAGCAGTTCTTC CATSDLRTGRGDEQFF
TRBJ2-3 TRBD1 TRBV7-9 once TGTGCCAGCAGCTTTATCTCAGGACAGGGTAGCCATACGCAGTATTTT CASSFISGQGSHTQYF
TRBJ2-2 TRBD2 TRBV7-9 - TGTGCCAGCAGCGGACTAGCGGAGGAGCTGTTTTTT CASSGLAEELFF
TRBJ1-2 - TRBV7-2 - TGTGCCAGCAGCTTAAAAGGGAGCAATGGCTACACCTTC CASSLKGSNGYTF
TRBJ2-7 - TRBV11-2 - TGTGCCAGCAGCTTAGGGATTTACTACGAGCAGTACTTC CASSLGIYYEQYF
TRBJ1-2 TRBD1 TRBV12-3/TRBV12-4 - TGTGCCAGCCGATCAGGGGGCCTTGGCTACACCTTC CASRSGGLGYTF
TRBJ1-2 - TRBV20-1 once TGCAGTGCCCCCGATGGTAATAGCTACACCTTC CSAPDGNSYTF
TRBJ1-1 TRBD1 TRBV18 - TGTGCCAGCTCACTCGACAGGGCCACTGAAGCTTTCTTT CASSLDRATEAFF
TRBJ1-2 - TRBV25-1 - TGTGCCAGCAGTGATAACTATGGCTACACCTTC CASSDNYGYTF
TRBJ1-6 - TRBV5-4 - TGTGCCAGCAGCTTGGGGACGGTGCCTACCTATAATTCACCCCTCCACTTT CASSLGTVPTYNSPLHF
TRBJ1-2 TRBD1 TRBV28 - TGTGCCAGCAGTTTTGTGGGACAGCTAGCTAACTATGGCTACACCTTC CASSFVGQLANYGYTF
TRBJ1-1 - TRBV6-5 few TGTGCCAGCAGCTCATCGGGACGGCACACTGAAGCTTTCTTT CASSSSGRHTEAFF
TRBJ2-1 - TRBV7-9 - TGTGCCAGCAGCTTAATCGCAGGGATAGATGAGCAGTTCTTC CASSLIAGIDEQFF
TRBJ1-4 - TRBV11-3 - TGTGCCAGCAGCACCGTGGGGGTGGAAGAAAAACTGTTTTTT CASSTVGVEEKLFF
TRBJ1-3 - TRBV4-1 - TGCGCCAGCAGCCAAGACGGGGGAAACACCATATATTTT CASSQDGGNTIYF
TRBJ1-2 - TRBV29-1 once TGCAGCGGCGGCGGGGCTGGAGCTAACTATGGCTACACCTTC CSGGGAGANYGYTF
TRBJ1-3 - TRBV19 - TGTGCCAGTAGTATCGACACAGGGAGTGGAAACACCATATATTTT CASSIDTGSGNTIYF
TRBJ2-1 TRBD2 TRBV10-3 - TGTGCCACCCAGCGGGAGGAGGGCAATGAGCAGTTCTTC CATQREEGNEQFF
TRBJ2-3 TRBD1 TRBV9 once TGTGCCAGCAGCGTGGACAGGTATGATGCAGATACGCAGTATTTT CASSVDRYDADTQYF
TRBJ2-3 TRBD1 TRBV6-1 - TGTGCCAGCAGTGAACCGGGACAGGGGGTTGATACGCAGTATTTT CASSEPGQGVDTQYF
TRBJ2-3 - TRBV5-1 - TGCGCCAGCAGCCATTCTAGCCAAAGCACAGATACGCAGTATTTT CASSHSSQSTDTQYF